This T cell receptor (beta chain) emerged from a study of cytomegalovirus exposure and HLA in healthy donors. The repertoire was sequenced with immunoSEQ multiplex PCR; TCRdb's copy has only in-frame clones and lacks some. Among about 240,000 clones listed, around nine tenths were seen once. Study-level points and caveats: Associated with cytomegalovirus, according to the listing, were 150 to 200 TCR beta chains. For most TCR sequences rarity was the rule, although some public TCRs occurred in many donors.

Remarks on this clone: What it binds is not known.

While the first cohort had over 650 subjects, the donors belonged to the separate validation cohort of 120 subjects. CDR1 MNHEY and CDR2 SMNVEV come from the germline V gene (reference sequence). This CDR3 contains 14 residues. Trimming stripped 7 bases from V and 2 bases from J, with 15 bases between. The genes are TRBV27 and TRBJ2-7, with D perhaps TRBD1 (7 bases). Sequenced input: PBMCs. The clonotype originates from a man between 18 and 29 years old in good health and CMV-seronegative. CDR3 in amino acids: CASKESGGTYEQYF. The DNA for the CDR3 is TGTGCCAGCAAAGAGTCAGGGGGGACCTACGAGCAGTACTTC.